The clone carrying this T cell receptor (beta chain) was detected a few times. Its matching antigen is unknown. Between the trimmed V and J ends, which lost 2 bases and 3 bases, there was a span of 16 bases. This CDR3 is built from 15 residues. The germline V gene has CDR1 SQVTM and CDR2 ANQGSEA. The data were obtained in a study of cytomegalovirus exposure and HLA in healthy donors. Overall study findings and caveats: It was confirmed in vitro that three of the CMV-associated chains were specific for CMV antigens. Rare sequences made up most TCRs, while some public TCRs were found in many donors. The tendency of first-cohort TCR clusters to co-occur in the roughly 120 validation repertoires was the finding of a later analysis. Reports described diagnosis of cytomegalovirus status by the classifier as highly specific and sensitive.

Some clones are missing from TCRdb's copy, which holds only in-frame ones; the method was immunoSEQ multiplex PCR. This table has around 50,000 clones, over 85% appearing once. This chain links TRBV29-1 with TRBJ1-2, with D perhaps TRBD1 (6 bases). The receptor was derived from a woman younger than 35 in good health and CMV-seronegative. The sequenced sample was PBMCs. The CDR3 sequence is CSVEMGLGADYGYTF. CDR3 DNA: TGCAGCGTTGAAATGGGGTTGGGGGCGGACTATGGCTACACCTTC.